These 2 T cell receptor beta chains share one sample of origin, sequenced in a study of blood T cell repertoires in COVID-19. Data came from immunoSEQ multiplex PCR; TCRdb stores just in-frame clones and leaves some out. Here the sample spans tens of thousands of clones, roughly 70% being singletons. Sequenced: peripheral blood. Receptors originate from a woman aged 60-70 years in a cohort sampled during active or convalescent COVID-19.

The chain uses TRBV7-2 and TRBJ1-5; D is ambiguous. The CDR3 spans 16 residues. Germline assignment: CDR1 SGHTA and CDR2 FQGNSA. Between the trimmed V and J ends, which lost 5 bases and 0 bases, there was a span of 14 bases. CDR3 sequence (DNA): TGTGCCAGCAGCCCGCCCCCGGGAAATAGCAATCAGCCCCAGCATTTT. Amino acids: CASSPPPGNSNQPQHF.

This clone was recorded only once. Here the CDR3 reads CASRNLQENEQFF. The CDR3 DNA reads TGTGCCAGCAGGAACTTACAGGAAAATGAGCAGTTCTTC. The chain is built from TRBV6-5 and TRBJ2-1; the D gene is possibly TRBD1 (5 bases). There are 13 residues in the CDR3. The V end lost 6 bases, the J end lost 7 bases, and 13 bases lay between the germline ends. Germline assignment: CDR1 MNHEY and CDR2 SVGAGI.